Listed below are T cell receptor beta chains from one sample, sequenced in a study of response to subunit inactivated influenza vaccine. TCRdb processed the RT-PCR reads anew with MiXCR; each CDR3 protein has one entry. The sample shows 750,000 to 850,000 distinct CDR3 sequences, 15% to 20% of them seen only once. Sequenced here: PBMCs from blood, sampled 4 to 6 days after vaccination. The receptors stem from a man aged 45-65 years who received an inactivated influenza vaccine. CDR3s include the opening cysteine and the closing phenylalanine or tryptophan. Fields, in order: CDR3 length, D gene, clone size, V gene, J gene, CDR3 protein, CDR3 DNA. A D gene is named only where the DNA matches it firmly. Expanded clones get a size class; other rows say once, few or many, or leave the size out.

>14|.|few|TRBV7-9|TRBJ2-1
CASSPSGRAYEQFF
TGTGCCAGCAGCCCTTCGGGTCGGGCGTATGAGCAGTTCTTC
>12|.|few|TRBV20-1|TRBJ1-2
CSARGAGYGYTF
TGCAGTGCTAGGGGGGCGGGCTATGGCTACACCTTC
>12|.|many|TRBV29-1|TRBJ2-7
CSAVARTYEQYF
TGCAGCGCCGTCGCCCGAACTTACGAGCAGTACTTC
>16|TRBD2|few|TRBV5-1|TRBJ2-1
CASSLGGTSGSNEQFF
TGCGCCAGCAGCTTGGGAGGGACTAGCGGGAGCAATGAGCAGTTCTTC
>13|.|.|TRBV3-1|TRBJ2-5
CASGNTYQETQYF
TGTGCCAGCGGAAACACCTACCAAGAGACCCAGTACTTC
>12|.|.|TRBV7-2|TRBJ2-7
CASSLHRGEQYF
TGTGCCAGCAGCTTACATAGGGGAGAGCAGTACTTC
>14|.|.|TRBV10-3|TRBJ2-3
CAVAGPTVGDTQYF
TGTGCCGTAGCCGGGCCCACGGTGGGAGATACGCAGTATTTT
>14|.|few|TRBV7-2|TRBJ2-1
CASSSVYRPNEQFF
TGTGCCAGCAGCTCAGTTTATAGACCCAACGAGCAGTTCTTC
>16|TRBD1|few|TRBV7-2|TRBJ2-2
CASSLARGLYTGELFF
TGTGCCAGCAGCCTTGCGAGGGGGCTTTACACCGGGGAGCTGTTTTTT
>14|TRBD1|many|TRBV10-3|TRBJ2-7
CAISGQGAAYEQYF
TGTGCCATCAGCGGACAGGGGGCGGCCTACGAGCAGTACTTC
>20|TRBD2|few|TRBV11-2|TRBJ2-3
CASRRGTSGRGRTSTDTQYF
TGTGCCAGCAGAAGAGGGACTAGCGGGAGGGGACGCACTAGCACAGATACGCAGTATTTT
>13|.|many|TRBV4-2|TRBJ2-1
CASSQDRRGEQFF
TGTGCCAGCAGCCAAGATAGGCGGGGTGAGCAGTTCTTC
>14|.|.|TRBV3-1|TRBJ2-5
CATRGSPMQETQYF
TGTGCCACCCGGGGGTCGCCGATGCAAGAGACCCAGTACTTC
>13|.|medium-sized|TRBV24-1|TRBJ2-7
CATSEAGTYEQYF
TGTGCCACCAGTGAGGCCGGTACCTACGAGCAGTACTTC
>14|.|few|TRBV5-1|TRBJ2-5
CASSEMTGRETQYF
TGCGCCAGCAGCGAAATGACAGGGAGGGAGACCCAGTACTTC
>14|.|few|TRBV6-1|TRBJ2-7
CASSKAGGSYEQYF
TGTGCCAGCAGTAAGGCAGGGGGGTCCTACGAGCAGTACTTC
>15|.|.|TRBV4-2|TRBJ1-2
CASSQGSRVGYGYTF
TGTGCCAGCAGCCAAGGGTCAAGGGTAGGGTATGGCTACACCTTC
>13|.|.|TRBV30|TRBJ2-3
CAWSAGQTDTQYF
TGTGCCTGGAGTGCGGGACAAACAGATACGCAGTATTTT
>15|TRBD2|.|TRBV12-3/TRBV12-4|TRBJ2-5
CASSLAGGPSQTQYF
TGTGCCAGCAGTTTAGCGGGAGGGCCCTCTCAGACCCAGTACTTC
>16|.|.|TRBV28|TRBJ2-5
CASSAPQWGLQETQYF
TGTGCCAGCAGTGCGCCCCAGTGGGGACTTCAGGAGACCCAGTACTTC
>15|.|.|TRBV5-1|TRBJ2-1
CASSWGTYWGNEQFF
TGCGCCAGCAGCTGGGGGACATACTGGGGAAATGAGCAGTTCTTC
>15|TRBD1|many|TRBV29-1|TRBJ2-3
CSVGAGGGGTDTQYF
TGCAGCGTGGGGGCAGGGGGCGGAGGCACAGATACGCAGTATTTT
>15|TRBD2|.|TRBV5-1|TRBJ2-3
CASSFKRGWPDTQYF
TGCGCCAGCAGCTTTAAGCGGGGGTGGCCAGATACGCAGTATTTT
>14|.|.|TRBV7-6|TRBJ2-1
CASSLTTAYNEQFF
TGTGCCAGCAGCTTAACGACAGCCTACAATGAGCAGTTCTTC
>16|.|.|TRBV5-5|TRBJ1-6
CASSPVGGSYNSPLHF
TGTGCCAGCAGCCCTGTGGGGGGCTCCTATAATTCACCCCTCCACTTT
>14|.|.|TRBV12-3/TRBV12-4|TRBJ1-2
CASSPVTGNYGYTF
TGTGCCAGCAGCCCCGTCACCGGGAACTATGGCTACACCTTC
>17|TRBD2|.|TRBV28|TRBJ2-1
CASSFSGVAGSYNEQFF
TGTGCCAGCAGTTTTAGCGGAGTAGCGGGCTCCTACAATGAGCAGTTCTTC
>14|TRBD2|.|TRBV20-1|TRBJ2-1
CSARGSGRGDEQFF
TGCAGTGCTAGAGGGAGCGGGAGGGGGGATGAGCAGTTCTTC
>17|.|.|TRBV10-3|TRBJ1-4
CAISDRLNKGANEKLFF
TGTGCCATCAGTGACCGACTCAACAAGGGTGCTAATGAAAAACTGTTTTTT
>16|.|.|TRBV6-2/TRBV6-3|TRBJ2-4
CASSRGSGSVENIQYF
TGTGCCAGCAGCCGAGGAAGTGGGTCGGTCGAAAACATTCAGTACTTC